Following are 21 T cell receptor beta chains from one sample sequenced in a study of breast tumors, draining lymph nodes, adjacent tissues. Axillary draining lymph nodes of breast cancer patients supplied the node samples. MiXCR, applied by TCRdb to the multiplex PCR reads, yields one record per CDR3 protein. The sample contains tens of thousands of distinct CDR3 sequences, roughly 30% of which appear only once. Specimen: axillary lymph node tissue. The receptors here all came from a female donor with breast cancer. Some clones in this sample may be carry-over from other donors' samples.

In its sample, this clonotype was seen many times. The chain joins TRBV19 to TRBJ1-3, with TRBD1 matching 9 bases. Looked up from germline, CDR1 is LNHDA and CDR2 is SQIVND (reference sequence). The junction had 5 bases not matched to a gene; V was cut back by 4 bases and J by 4 bases. CDR3 size: 15 residues. The CDR3, as DNA: TGTGCCAGTAGTACCGGGACAGGGTACGGAAACACCATATATTTT. This encodes CASSTGTGYGNTIYF.

By share, this clonotype ranks as medium-sized. The chain links TRBV7-9 to TRBJ1-3, with 7 nucleotides matching TRBD1. V was pared by 4 bases and J by 2 bases, with 11 bases of the junction left unmatched. Germline-derived CDR1 and CDR2 are SEHNR and FQNEAQ (reference sequence). CDR3 length equals 17 residues. CDR3 DNA sequence: TGTGCCAGCAGCTCCGATTTAGGGGGCAGGGCTGGAAACACCATATATTTT. Its translation is CASSSDLGGRAGNTIYF.

This clonotype showed up many times. J is TRBJ2-7 and V is TRBV6-2 or TRBV6-3; tentative D call: TRBD2 (6 bases). This CDR3 is 15 amino acids long. The V end lost 6 bases, the J end lost 2 bases, and 17 bases lay between the germline ends. The germline gives CDR1 MNHEY, CDR2 SVGEGT. The CDR3 coding sequence is TGTGCCAGCAGGGAGGGATTGGCGCAGGCCTACGAGCAGTACTTC. Amino acids: CASREGLAQAYEQYF.

Note on this clonotype: One base away lies a much larger clone, so this may be a sequencing read error. The chain uses TRBV20-1 and TRBJ1-1; tentative D call: TRBD1 (5 bases). The V end lost 0 bases, the J end lost 4 bases, and 12 bases lay between the germline ends. The CDR3 is 14 amino acids. The germline gives CDR1 DFQATT, CDR2 SNEGSKA (reference sequence). CDR3 bases: TGCAGTGCTAGAGACCTGGACACGTTCACTGAAGCTTTCTTT. It specifies CSARDLDTFTEAFF.

This clonotype was found a few times. This sequence joins TRBV28 and TRBJ1-2; D remains ambiguous. The V gene's germline CDR1 is MDHEN and CDR2 SYDVKM. The CDR3 length is 20 residues. V lost 1 base and J lost 0, with 24 bases in between. The CDR3 nucleotides are TGTGCCAGCAGTTTATCAGATTCGTGGCTGCGTCCTGAAGCTAACTATGGCTACACCTTC. Translated: CASSLSDSWLRPEANYGYTF.

The gene calls are TRBV7-8 and TRBJ2-2, with a tentative D call TRBD1 (5 bases). CDR1 and CDR2 from the germline V gene are SGHVS and FQNEAQ. Deletions cut 4 bases from V and 8 bases from J, with 8 bases between. The CDR3 has 12 amino acids. CDR3 sequence reads: CASSYRTGELFF. The CDR3 DNA reads TGTGCCAGCAGCTACAGGACAGGGGAGCTGTTTTTT.

This clonotype was seen many times. The rearrangement joins TRBV9 to TRBJ2-1; perhaps TRBD1 as D (6 bases). V was trimmed by 0 bases and J by 4 bases, leaving 8 bases between them. CDR1 is SGDLS and CDR2 is YYNGEE in the germline V gene. The CDR3 has 14 amino acids. The CDR3 sequence is CASSVEDRYNEQFF. The CDR3 DNA follows: TGTGCCAGCAGCGTAGAGGACAGATACAATGAGCAGTTCTTC.

This clonotype was seen at least ten times. Just one base apart from a much larger clone, this may be a read error. V is TRBV20-1 and J is TRBJ2-7; D unclear. From germline, CDR1 is DFQATT and CDR2 SNEGSKA (reference sequence). CDR3 length: 14 residues. CDR3: CSALYEKSSSEQYF. CDR3 coding DNA: TGCAGTGCTCTCTACGAAAAAAGCTCCTCCGAGCAGTACTTC.

The chain is built from TRBV7-9 and TRBJ1-4; D ambiguous. V shed 5 bases and J shed 10 bases, with 17 bases lying between them. The CDR3 length is 14 residues. Germline V gives CDR1 SEHNR, CDR2 FQNEAQ (reference sequence). For the CDR3, the DNA is TGTGCCAGCAGCCCGAGCTTAGTAAACGGAAAACTGTTTTTT. Translating it yields CASSPSLVNGKLFF.

This clonotype has a count of ten or more. This rearrangement joins TRBV30 to TRBJ1-2; D remains unclear. The germline CDR1 and CDR2 sequences are GTSNPN and SVGIG (reference sequence). Trimming cost V 0 bases and J 6 bases, with 8 bases left between them. This CDR3 contains 12 residues. CDR3 in DNA: TGTGCCTGGAGTGTGAGGTCCCATGGCTACACCTTC. Amino acids: CAWSVRSHGYTF.

Concerning this clonotype itself: One end of the junction varies from germline; a read error may be responsible. The chain links TRBV27 to TRBJ2-4; D is possibly TRBD2 (6 bases). The germline CDR1 and CDR2 sequences are MNHEY and SMNVEV (reference sequence). The CDR3 covers 16 residues. CDR3 amino acids: CASSLPSGFTKSIQYF. DNA of the CDR3: TGTGCCAGCAGTCTCCCGAGCGGGTTTACCAAAAGCATTCAGTACTTC.

Comments on this clonotype: At one of its ends the junction is not consistent with the germline gene, which may arise from a read error. The chain couples TRBV2 to TRBJ2-3; a possible D gene is TRBD2 (5 bases). Germline V gene data show CDR1 as SNHLY and CDR2 as FYNNEI. The CDR3 extends over 11 amino acids. The DNA for the CDR3 is TGTGTCAGCAGTGGAGGAAGTGCGCAGTATTTT. Protein product: CVSSGGSAQYF.

This clonotype has more than one count but fewer than ten. A read error may account for a junction end that differs from germline. This chain links TRBV7-6 with TRBJ2-4; D is perhaps TRBD1 or TRBD2 (6 bases each). The CDR3 has 15 amino acids. Germline CDR1 is SGHVS and CDR2 is FNYEAQ. DNA for the CDR3: TGTGCCAGCAGCCTAGGGGGGACTGACAAAAACATTCAGCACTTC. Protein sequence: CASSLGGTDKNIQHF.

Only a few counts were recorded for this clonotype. This may be a read error, as it is one base from a much larger clone. The CDR3 is CASSLDSPQPQHF. CDR3 nucleotide sequence: TGTGCCAGCAGCTTGGATAGTCCACAGCCCCAGCATTTT. The rearrangement uses TRBV5-5 and TRBJ1-5; no clear D gene. In germline, CDR1 is SGHKS, CDR2 YYEKEE (reference sequence). The CDR3 contains 13 residues. V was clipped by 0 bases and J by 7 bases, with 8 bases between them. Based on the CDR3 plus reference TRBV5-5 and TRBJ1-5, the full variable domain is DAGVTQSPTHLIKTRGQQVTLRCSPISGHKSVSWYQQVLGQGPQFIFQYYEKEERGRGNFPDRFSARQFPNYSSELNVNALLLGDSALYLCASSLDSPQPQHFGDGTRLSIL.

In this sample, this clonotype turned up many times. The rearrangement joins TRBV12-3 or TRBV12-4 to TRBJ2-3; a possible D gene is TRBD2 (5 bases). The V gene lost 7 bases and the J gene lost 1 base, with 12 bases spanning the gap. The CDR3 is 14 amino acids. The CDR3 DNA is TGTGCCAGCACCTCCCCACTAGGCACAGATACGCAGTATTTT. Translated: CASTSPLGTDTQYF.

This clonotype was detected many times. DNA of the CDR3: TGCGCCAGCAGCGGAAGGGTTGGCGGGTTCGACGAGACTCCCCGTAGCTACGAGCAGTACTTC. Residues: CASSGRVGGFDETPRSYEQYF. V usage is TRBV5-1 and J usage is TRBJ2-7, with TRBD2 as a possible D gene (5 bases). CDR1 and CDR2 from the germline V gene are SGHRS and YFSETQ. CDR3 length: 21 residues. V lost 4 bases to trimming and J lost 3 bases, with 35 bases between them.

In its sample, this clonotype was seen many times. CDR3 protein: CASSPGWGAKGGDTQYF. In nucleotides, the CDR3 is TGTGCCAGCAGTCCTGGGTGGGGCGCAAAAGGGGGAGATACGCAGTATTTT. J is TRBJ2-3 and V is TRBV2; tentatively, D is TRBD1 (6 bases). The length of the CDR3 is 17 residues. The germline V gene has CDR1 SNHLY and CDR2 FYNNEI. The ends were cut back, 5 bases at V and 5 bases at J, with 23 bases in the middle. The complete variable domain, with remaining parts taken from reference TRBV2 and TRBJ2-3, reads EPEVTQTPSHQVTQMGQEVILRCVPISNHLYFYWYRQILGQKVEFLVSFYNNEISEKSEIFDDQFSVERPDGSNFTLKIRSTKLEDSAMYFCASSPGWGAKGGDTQYFGPGTRLTVL.

This clonotype was found many times. The chain joins TRBV30 to TRBJ1-4, with D possibly being TRBD1 (5 bases). Germline-derived CDR1 and CDR2 are GTSNPN and SVGIG (reference sequence). V lost 2 bases and J 4 bases, leaving 11 bases between the germline ends. The CDR3 totals 14 residues. The CDR3 here is CAWSSGTVNEKLFF. CDR3 nucleotide sequence: TGTGCCTGGAGTTCCGGGACCGTTAATGAAAAACTGTTTTTT.

This chain uses TRBV5-8 with TRBJ1-1; no clear D gene. Germline V gene sequence: CDR1 SGHTS, CDR2 YDEGEE. This CDR3 comprises 15 residues. Trimming took off 1 base at V and 0 bases at J, with 10 bases between the two ends. The CDR3 DNA reads as TGTGCCAGCAGCTTGCCCTTATCCTTGAACACTGAAGCTTTCTTT. Translated, it gives CASSLPLSLNTEAFF.

Comments on this clonotype: The conserved closing phenylalanine or tryptophan is absent in this CDR3, likely reflecting a read error. The rearrangement uses TRBV20-1 and TRBJ2-5; 8 bases are a match to TRBD2. Trimming at V came to 1 base and at J to 5 bases, leaving 12 bases not matched to a gene. Germline CDR1 is DFQATT and CDR2 is SNEGSKA (reference sequence). The CDR3 has 16 residues. The CDR3 loop is CSARVPSGSGSETQYL. CDR3 DNA sequence: TGCAGTGCTAGAGTCCCGTCGGGAAGCGGGAGTGAGACCCAGTACCTC.

In its sample, this clonotype was seen many times. The chain is built from TRBV5-1 and TRBJ2-1; TRBD2 might be the D (5 bases). This CDR3 has 11 residues. Trimming removed 2 bases from V and 8 bases from J, with 5 bases in between. CDR1 SGHRS and CDR2 YFSETQ come from the germline V gene. CDR3 in DNA: TGCGCCAGCAGCTTTAGCGATGAGCAGTTCTTC. This sequence encodes CASSFSDEQFF.